Below are 5 T cell receptor beta chains sequenced from a single sample in a study of CD8 T cells in Susac syndrome. RNA was extracted with the RNeasy kit, and a quantity of about 0.45 to 1 ug was reverse transcribed using random hexamers. One entry per CDR3 protein results from TCRdb running MiXCR on the immunoSEQ multiplex PCR reads. The table includes 130,000 to 150,000 distinct CDR3 sequences, less than 95% detected once. The sequenced sample consisted of CD4+ T cells from PBMCs. The receptors here all came from a human donor in good health.

The chain uses TRBV5-1 and TRBJ2-7; a possible D gene is TRBD2 (6 bases). Germline V gene sequence: CDR1 SGHRS, CDR2 YFSETQ. The germline V and J ends were trimmed by 4 bases and 4 bases, with 9 bases remaining between them. The CDR3 has 12 amino acids. The CDR3 DNA follows: TGCGCCAGCAGCGGAGGGGATTACGAGCAGTACTTC. Translation gives CASSGGDYEQYF.

V and J are TRBV7-2 and TRBJ1-1; no clear D gene. Trimming removed 1 base at V and 5 bases at J, with 14 bases between. CDR3 size: 15 residues. Germline V gene sequence: CDR1 SGHTA, CDR2 FQGNSA. CDR3 sequence reads: CASSLVWGGGTEAFF. The CDR3 bases are TGTGCCAGCAGCTTAGTATGGGGTGGCGGTACTGAAGCTTTCTTT. Full variable domain (rest looked up from reference TRBV7-2 and TRBJ1-1): GAGVSQSPSNKVTEKGKDVELRCDPISGHTALYWYRQSLGQGLEFLIYFQGNSAPDKSGLPSDRFSAERTGGSVSTLTIQRTQQEDSAVYLCASSLVWGGGTEAFFGQGTRLTVV.

The chain recombines TRBV24-1 with TRBJ2-1; 7 nucleotides agree with TRBD1. The germline V gene has CDR1 KGHDR and CDR2 SFDVKD. Trimming took 6 bases from V and 2 from J; bases not matched to a gene: 12. The CDR3 length is 17 residues. The CDR3 nucleotides are TGTGCCACCAGTTCTCCCATTGGGGACAGCCCCTACAATGAGCAGTTCTTC. Translated, it gives CATSSPIGDSPYNEQFF.

The chain uses TRBV30 and TRBJ2-3, with unresolved D. The germline V and J ends were trimmed by 1 base and 0 bases, with 11 bases remaining between them. The CDR3 is 15 residues long. Germline-derived CDR1 and CDR2 are GTSNPN and SVGIG (reference sequence). In DNA form, the CDR3 reads TGTGCCTGGAGTGCGACCTTGATAAGCACAGATACGCAGTATTTT. It encodes CAWSATLISTDTQYF. Variable domain in full (rest from reference TRBV30 and TRBJ2-3): SQTIHQWPATLVQPVGSPLSLECTVEGTSNPNLYWYRQAAGRGLQLLFYSVGIGQISSEVPQNLSASRPQDRQFILSSKKLLLSDSGFYLCAWSATLISTDTQYFGPGTRLTVL.

This sequence joins TRBV20-1 and TRBJ1-2; D is ambiguous. The germline V and J ends were trimmed by 3 bases and 5 bases, with 10 bases remaining between them. This CDR3 comprises 12 residues. CDR1 DFQATT and CDR2 SNEGSKA come from the germline V gene (reference sequence). The CDR3 coding sequence is TGCAGTGCTAGCGGGGAAGGATATGGCTACACCTTC. It yields the protein CSASGEGYGYTF.